This record looks at one TCR beta chain sequence and its context. The antigen it binds to is not known. No quality values exist for individual bases; no much larger clone is one base distant. This sample was included in a study of radiation and T cells in renal cell carcinoma (dated by TCRdb to the early 2020s). Study-wide context: The samples were drawn from a clinical trial, where primary renal cell carcinomas were treated with 15 Gy of stereotactic body radiation therapy and then removed by nephrectomy 4 weeks afterward. In total, roughly 51 samples underwent TCR beta sequencing: roughly 25 tumors plus 27 peripheral blood samples. A total of 4,016,671 unique CDR3 nucleotide sequences, encoding 2.5 million to 3 million unique CDR3 amino acid sequences, were found across all 50 or so samples. Study-level results and caveats: Tracking of blood repertoire dynamics stopped at approximately four weeks after treatment, with no follow-up past that point. An increase in top tumor clonotypes in blood was observed from baseline to 2 weeks post-radiation, followed by contraction by 4 weeks, which was taken to suggest transient expansion of tumor-resident clones. Because pretreatment tumor biopsies were not available, the baseline intratumoral presence of clonotypes could not be determined. Effects of radiation dose or scheduling on the TCR repertoire could not be addressed with the single-armed trial design.

Taken from the germline V gene, the CDR1 and CDR2 loops are MNHEY and SVGAGI. There are 16 amino acids in the CDR3, from cysteine to phenylalanine inclusive. Only the CDR3 portion is preserved as DNA: 48 bases, with reading frame beginning at the first base. V is reduced by 4 bases and J by 2 bases, leaving a spacing of 18 bases between them. Following the manufacturer's recommendations, the immunoSEQ kit was used to generate TCR beta libraries from genomic DNA. For library preparation, a first multiplex PCR was performed with proprietary primers, followed by a second PCR in which unique barcodes were added, and bead cleanups were performed after each round. Each sample batch included a kit-provided positive control reaction and a negative control reaction. The final libraries were assessed on an Agilent 4200 TapeStation D1000 ScreenTape, pooled by volume, and quantified by qPCR. Sequencing was performed on an Illumina NextSeq500 using a MidOutput 150-cycle cartridge, with 156 Read1 cycles, 15 Index1 cycles, and the kit custom primers. The pooled library was loaded at roughly 0.98 pM with a roughly 20% PhiX control spike-in. On the authors' methods: The vendor-processed data were analyzed in R, and a clonotype was defined as all T cells that share the same CDR3 nucleotide sequence. For clone abundance analyses, frequencies were normalized to the 10,000 most abundant clones per sample. Before analysis, public T cell clones were removed, and these numbered fewer than five per sample on average. Tumor-enriched clonotypes and baseline blood-enriched clonotypes were defined as those with an abundance difference of at least 32-fold between compartments. A beta-binomial differential abundance model was used to identify clonotypes that were expanded or contracted between blood time points. Tumor-blood repertoire similarity was measured with the Baroni-Urbani and Buser coefficient, and group comparisons used two-tailed Wilcoxon tests in R. TCRdb stores this immuneACCESS table with in-frame sequences only. Part of the clones is absent; in the studies checked, under half of the shortfall reflects unresolved V genes, and no reason is known for the rest. Clone size and V and J calls were adopted from that table, with D and trimming inferred from the DNA. The sample data list roughly 60,000 clones, and around 77% of these were observed just once. The ten biggest clones cover about 7% of the sample.

This specimen's time point label, per the study, means: blood 2 weeks post-SBRT. What this sample's treatment or condition label stands for: 15 Gy SBRT to primary tumor, nephrectomy 4 weeks later. To follow tumor-enriched clonotypes, serial peripheral blood was collected from radiation-treated patients at baseline and at 2 weeks and 4 weeks after SBRT. Every patient's renal cell carcinoma showed clear cell pathology. The QIAamp DNA Blood Mini Kit (Qiagen) was used to prepare genomic DNA for TCR sequencing. Samples were included in the analyses only if all quality control checks were passed. Sequencing used blood, obtained from a patient whose treatment included radiotherapy and nephrectomy. The clonotype was recovered from a man in his sixties with renal cell carcinoma. The rearrangement joined TRBV6-5 to TRBJ2-7, with no confidently assigned D gene. In nucleotides, the sequence is TGTGCCAGCAGTTTAAGTTTTCGGACCATAACCTACGAGCAGTACTTC. Its amino acids are CASSLSFRTITYEQYF.